This record concerns one T cell receptor (beta chain) sequence. CDR3 length: 15 amino acids. CDR1 and CDR2 (germline): MNHEY, SVGAGI. Trimming removed 0 bases from V and 2 bases from J, with 8 bases in between. These data are taken from a study of blood T cell repertoires in COVID-19. Study as a whole: Both acute and convalescent COVID-19 samples were obtained from the United States, Italy and Spain.

Only in-frame clones appear in the TCRdb table, and some are missing; sequencing was by immunoSEQ multiplex PCR. The sample shows some 100,000 clones, around 86% of them seen only once. Cohorts were based on clinical histories the participants reported. Recovery meant two consecutive negative NP/OP PCR tests, professional clearance, or resolved symptoms. The receptor's source is a woman aged 45-59 years who had recovered from COVID-19. The sequenced material came from PBMCs or T cells enriched from blood (not recorded which). V is TRBV6-5 and J is TRBJ1-5, with D hard to call. CDR3 in amino acids: CASSYSVGGNQPQHF. The CDR3 region has the DNA TGTGCCAGCAGTTACTCGGTCGGGGGCAATCAGCCCCAGCATTTT.